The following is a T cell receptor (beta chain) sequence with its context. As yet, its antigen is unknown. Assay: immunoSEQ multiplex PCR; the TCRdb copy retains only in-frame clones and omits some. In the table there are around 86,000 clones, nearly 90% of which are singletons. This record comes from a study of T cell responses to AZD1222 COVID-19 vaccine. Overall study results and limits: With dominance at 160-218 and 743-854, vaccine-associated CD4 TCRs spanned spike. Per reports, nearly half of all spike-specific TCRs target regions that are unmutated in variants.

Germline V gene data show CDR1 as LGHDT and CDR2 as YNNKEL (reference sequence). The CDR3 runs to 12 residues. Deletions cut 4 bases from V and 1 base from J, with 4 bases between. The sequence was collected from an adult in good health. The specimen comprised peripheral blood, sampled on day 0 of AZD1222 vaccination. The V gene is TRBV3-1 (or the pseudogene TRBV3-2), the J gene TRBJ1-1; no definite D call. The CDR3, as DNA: TGTGCCAGCAGCCGACAGAACACTGAAGCTTTCTTT. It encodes CASSRQNTEAFF.